The 16 T cell receptor beta chains listed next were all sequenced from one sample in a study of T-cell memory formation after mild COVID-19. TCRdb reprocessed the 5' RACE reads via MiXCR and lists one record per CDR3 protein. The sample holds roughly 400,000 distinct CDR3 sequences, about 16% seen once. Material for sequencing was PBMCs or a T cell subset sorted from them (not recorded which). The receptors originated from a man younger than 35 who had mild COVID-19 (a few samples of this study predate the infection). Cell type and time point are not known.

The V gene is TRBV9, the J gene TRBJ1-2; D unresolved. The length of the CDR3 is 16 residues. Trimming stripped 1 base from V and 6 bases from J, with 19 bases between. CDR1 is SGDLS and CDR2 is YYNGEE in the germline V gene. The CDR3 DNA is TGTGCCAGCAGCGTACTCCCTAGGGCTTTGGAGGATGGCTACACCTTC. This gives the protein CASSVLPRALEDGYTF.

This clonotype showed up just a few times. The rearrangement uses TRBV14 and TRBJ1-1; D is possibly TRBD1 (5 bases). Germline V CDR1 and CDR2: SGHDN, FVKESK. This CDR3 is built from 13 residues. Trimming took off 2 bases at V and 11 bases at J, with 15 bases between the two ends. The DNA of the CDR3 is TGTGCCAGCAGCCAACTGGAGGGGATCGACGCTTTCTTT. Encoded protein: CASSQLEGIDAFF.

The V call is TRBV4-3, the J call TRBJ2-7; TRBD1 or TRBD2 may be the D gene (6 bases each). In germline, CDR1 is LGHNA, CDR2 YSLEER. V was shortened by 4 bases and J by 3 bases, with 13 bases between the two germline ends. The CDR3 length is 14 residues. CDR3 DNA: TGCGCCAGCAGCCCCAAAGGGGGGCGCTACGAGCAGTACTTC. Translated, it gives CASSPKGGRYEQYF.

This clonotype was observed a few times. The chain recombines TRBV5-5 with TRBJ2-3; D call uncertain. This CDR3 is built from 14 residues. V dropped 0 bases and J dropped 0 bases, with 5 bases sitting between them. Germline lookup yields CDR1 SGHKS and CDR2 YYEKEE (reference sequence). The CDR3: CASSLVKSTDTQYF. In DNA form, the CDR3 reads TGTGCCAGCAGCTTGGTGAAGAGCACAGATACGCAGTATTTT.

This clonotype has at least ten counts. The chain links TRBV5-1 to TRBJ2-1, with 9 bases matching TRBD2. Per the germline V gene, CDR1 is SGHRS and CDR2 is YFSETQ. The trim removed 0 bases at V and 9 bases at J, leaving 7 bases unmatched. The CDR3 runs 15 residues. This CDR3 reads CASSLGTSVLPEQFF. For the CDR3, the DNA is TGCGCCAGCAGCTTGGGGACTAGCGTGCTCCCTGAGCAGTTCTTC.

This chain joins TRBV29-1 and TRBJ1-2, with D possibly being TRBD1 (5 bases). This CDR3 region has 12 residues. Germline values: CDR1 SQVTM, CDR2 ANQGSEA. V lost 7 bases to trimming and J lost 4 bases, with 13 bases between them. For the CDR3, the DNA is TGCAGCGCGGGGGGAGATCTCTATGGCTACACCTTC. It codes for CSAGGDLYGYTF.

A few counts support this clonotype. The rearrangement joins TRBV4-1 to TRBJ1-1, with D perhaps matching TRBD1 (5 bases). The CDR3 is made up of 15 amino acids. V dropped 4 bases and J dropped 2 bases, with 14 bases sitting between them. Germline loops: CDR1 MGHRA, CDR2 YSYEKL. DNA of the CDR3: TGCGCCAGCAGCCTTATGGCAGGGCTAAACACTGAAGCTTTCTTT. Protein: CASSLMAGLNTEAFF.

The chain employs TRBV4-1 and TRBJ2-3; TRBD1 agrees at 7 bases. The length of the CDR3 is 14 residues. Germline trimming cut 5 bases from V and 6 bases from J; bases unmatched to any gene: 8. Looked up from germline, CDR1 is MGHRA and CDR2 is YSYEKL. The CDR3 sequence is CASSTTGLSDTQYF. CDR3 in DNA: TGCGCCAGCAGCACGACAGGGCTTTCGGATACGCAGTATTTT.

The chain employs TRBV7-9 and TRBJ1-1; the D is unclear. Trimming shortened V by 4 bases and J by 0 bases, and 15 bases separated the two germline ends. Germline CDR1 and CDR2: SEHNR and FQNEAQ (reference sequence). CDR3 size: 16 residues. CDR3 nucleotides: TGTGCCAGCAGCTCGCTGCGGGCGGGAGTGAACACTGAAGCTTTCTTT. This codes for CASSSLRAGVNTEAFF.

The chain joins TRBV25-1 to TRBJ2-3; the D gene is possibly TRBD1 (5 bases). Between the trimmed V and J ends, which lost 1 base and 4 bases, there was a span of 9 bases. Germline V lookup: CDR1 MGHDK, CDR2 SYGVNS. The CDR3 length is 14 residues. This CDR3 reads CASSEWGTSDTQYF. The DNA for the CDR3 is TGTGCCAGCAGTGAATGGGGCACGTCAGATACGCAGTATTTT. Complete variable domain (other parts from reference TRBV25-1 and TRBJ2-3): EADIYQTPRYLVIGTGKKITLECSQTMGHDKMYWYQQDPGMELHLIHYSYGVNSTEKGDLSSESTVSRIRTEHFPLTLESARPSHTSQYLCASSEWGTSDTQYFGPGTRLTVL.

The chain joins TRBV29-1 to TRBJ2-3; weak D call: TRBD2 (5 bases). The CDR3 consists of 14 residues. Germline CDR1 is SQVTM and CDR2 is ANQGSEA. V lost 7 bases and J lost 0, with 14 bases in between. CDR3 sequence: CSGGRAASTDTQYF. The CDR3 DNA sequence: TGCAGCGGAGGTAGAGCGGCTAGCACAGATACGCAGTATTTT.

The J gene is TRBJ2-1, the V gene TRBV6-5, with 7 bases fitting TRBD1. Per the germline V gene, CDR1 is MNHEY and CDR2 is SVGAGI. The V gene end was trimmed by 6 bases and the J gene end by 5 bases; junction bases not matched to a gene: 4. The CDR3 covers 13 residues. DNA for the CDR3: TGTGCCAGCAGCCCCGGACAGGACAATGAGCAGTTCTTC. This encodes CASSPGQDNEQFF.

The chain carries TRBV6-6 and TRBJ1-1; D gene unclear. This CDR3 has 16 residues. Germline values: CDR1 MNHNY, CDR2 SVGAGI (reference sequence). The germline V and J ends were trimmed by 6 bases and 6 bases, with 23 bases remaining between them. CDR3 nucleotides: TGTGCCAGCAGACCTACGTGGGGTCTCGATATCGCTGAAGCTTTCTTT. Its protein product is CASRPTWGLDIAEAFF.

This clonotype was found a few times. The chain carries TRBV6-5 and TRBJ1-1; D not resolved. CDR3 length equals 12 residues. Looked up from germline, CDR1 is MNHEY and CDR2 is SVGAGI. Trimming left V 6 bases short and J 8 bases short, with 13 bases between. CDR3 protein: CASRNPRLEAFF. The CDR3 DNA follows: TGTGCCAGCAGGAACCCACGGCTCGAAGCTTTCTTT.

Regarding this clonotype: Mismatch with germline at one junction end may stem from a read error. This sequence joins TRBV20-1 and TRBJ1-4; D uncertain. Germline V CDR1 and CDR2: DFQATT, SNEGSKA (reference sequence). The CDR3 spans 13 residues. CDR3 nucleotides: TGCAGTCCACAGAAGGCTGGACGGAAAAATAATGTTTTT. Translated, it gives CSPQKAGRKNNVF.

There are a few counts of this clonotype. The V call is TRBV28, the J call TRBJ2-7; TRBD2 matches at 7 bases. This CDR3 contains 14 residues. Germline V gene sequence: CDR1 MDHEN, CDR2 SYDVKM. The junction had 4 bases not matched to a gene; V was cut back by 2 bases and J by 3 bases. Written as DNA, the CDR3 is TGTGCCAGCAGTTTACGAGGCGGGGGCTACGAGCAGTACGTC. This translates into CASSLRGGGYEQYV.